This TCR beta chain derives from a study of shared clonotypes between healthy human individuals. Study information: With ages of 18 to 49, the donors were a couple of women and a few men.

V shed 2 bases and J shed 10 bases, with 7 bases lying between them. From germline, CDR1 is SGHDT and CDR2 YYEEEE. The CDR3 loop spans 11 amino acids. The assay was immunoSEQ multiplex PCR, and TCRdb's table has in-frame clones only and misses some. There are around 2.1 million clones in the sample; roughly 91% occur only once, and more than 1.5% lies in the top ten. CD45RO-negative CD8 cells positively selected for CCR7 made up the naive population, which excluded terminally differentiated effector memory CD45RA+ cells. This receptor was identified in a young man in good health. Some clones in this sample may be carry-over from other donors' samples. The sample comprised naive CD8+ T cells from PBMCs. This chain connects TRBV5-6 to TRBJ1-3; unclear D gene. The CDR3: CASSFGQTIYF. CDR3 bases: TGTGCCAGCAGCTTTGGCCAGACCATATATTTT. Using reference TRBV5-6 and TRBJ1-3 for the parts outside the CDR3, the full variable domain is DAGVTQSPTHLIKTRGQQVTLRCSPKSGHDTVSWYQQALGQGPQFIFQYYEEEERQRGNFPDRFSGHQFPNYSSELNVNALLLGDSALYLCASSFGQTIYFGEGSWLTVV.